This TCR beta chain came from a study of blood T cell repertoires in COVID-19. Trimming pared 4 bases from V and 1 base from J, leaving 6 bases between. The CDR3 extends over 14 amino acids. Germline V gene data show CDR1 as KGHDR and CDR2 as SFDVKD. Produced via immunoSEQ multiplex PCR; TCRdb's table is partial and in-frame only. This table has 360,000 or so clones, 85% to 90% appearing once. Sequenced material: PBMCs or T cells enriched from blood (not recorded which). The origin of this receptor is a woman between 25 and 40 years old who had been exposed to COVID-19. The chain links TRBV24-1 to TRBJ2-2; D remains ambiguous. The CDR3 sequence is CATSDRVNTGELFF. CDR3 DNA: TGTGCCACCAGTGACCGGGTGAACACCGGGGAGCTGTTTTTT.